The clone carrying this T cell receptor (beta chain) was counted only a few times. What it binds is unknown. These data belong to a study of PD-1 blockade in classical Hodgkin lymphoma. As to time point: cycle 4 day 1 (C4D1), after less than 7 weeks of nivolumab. Each patient relapsed following autologous stem cell transplantation, and prior brentuximab vedotin exposure differed. Profiling relied on immunoSEQ multiplex PCR, and the TCRdb table lists in-frame clones only, not all of them. The profile shows over 50,000 clones, nearly 90% of them singletons. Study-level points and caveats: Complete responders' diversity at baseline resembled that of newly diagnosed patients.

Germline values: CDR1 SGHAT, CDR2 FQDESV (reference sequence). With 3 bases removed from V and 7 bases from J, the gap between germline ends came to 6 bases. CDR3 length: 11 amino acids. The chain carries TRBV11-1 and TRBJ1-2; no clear D. The clonotype originates from a human donor with classical Hodgkin lymphoma. The sample consisted of peripheral blood mononuclear cells (PBMCs), taken before the fourth cycle of nivolumab. CDR3 loop: CASSFRGGYTF. The CDR3 DNA is TGTGCCAGCAGCTTTCGGGGTGGCTACACCTTC.